The entry that follows covers one TCR beta chain sequence. Antigen specificity is unknown. It was with 60 Vbeta and 13 Jbeta primers that the PCR ran. Sequenced by immunoSEQ multiplex PCR; TCRdb stores in-frame clones only, minus some. In the table there are 160,000 or so clones, around 77% of which are singletons. This sample stems from a study of cytomegalovirus exposure and HLA in healthy donors. General study findings and limits: Published work reported that the classifier diagnosed cytomegalovirus status with high specificity and sensitivity. V- and J-gene trimming of TCR beta was linked (in a later analysis) to a missense DCLRE1C variant.

This CDR3 spans 13 amino acids. Deletions cut 4 bases from V and 2 bases from J, with 9 bases between. Germline V gene data show CDR1 as MNHNS and CDR2 as SASEGT. The chain links TRBV6-1 to TRBJ2-7, with D possibly matching TRBD2 (6 bases). The sequencing input was PBMCs. The clonotype originates from a man between 60 and 75 years old in good health and CMV-seronegative. The CDR3 DNA reads TGTGCCAGCAGTGTTTCGGGGGCCTACGAGCAGTACTTC. It codes for CASSVSGAYEQYF.